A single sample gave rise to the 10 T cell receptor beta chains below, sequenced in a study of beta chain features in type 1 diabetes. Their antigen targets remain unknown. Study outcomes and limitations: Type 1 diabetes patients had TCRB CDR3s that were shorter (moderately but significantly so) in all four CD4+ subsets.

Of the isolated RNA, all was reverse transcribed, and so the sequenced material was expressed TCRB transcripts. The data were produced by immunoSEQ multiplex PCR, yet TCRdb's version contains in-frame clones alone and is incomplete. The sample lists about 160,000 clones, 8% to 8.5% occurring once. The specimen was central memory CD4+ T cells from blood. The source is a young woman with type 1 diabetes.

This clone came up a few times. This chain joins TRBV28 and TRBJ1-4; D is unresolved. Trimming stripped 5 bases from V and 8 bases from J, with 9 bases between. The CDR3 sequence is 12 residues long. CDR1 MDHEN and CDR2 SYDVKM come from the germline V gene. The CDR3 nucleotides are TGTGCCAGCAGTATAACGGTCGAAAAACTGTTTTTT. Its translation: CASSITVEKLFF.

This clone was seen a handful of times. The CDR3 DNA sequence: TGTGCCAGCTCACCACGGCAAAACACCGGGGAGCTGTTTTTT. Its protein product is CASSPRQNTGELFF. This rearrangement joins TRBV18 to TRBJ2-2; no firm D call. The CDR3 consists of 14 residues. V lost 1 base and J lost 2, with 5 bases in between. From germline, CDR1 is KGHSH and CDR2 LQKENI.

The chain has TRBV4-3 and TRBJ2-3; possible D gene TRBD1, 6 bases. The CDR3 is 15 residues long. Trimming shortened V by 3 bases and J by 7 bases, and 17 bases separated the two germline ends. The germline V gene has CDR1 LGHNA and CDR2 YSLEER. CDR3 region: CASSQAGASTYTQYF. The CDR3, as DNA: TGCGCCAGCAGCCAGGCAGGGGCGTCCACTTATACGCAGTATTTT.

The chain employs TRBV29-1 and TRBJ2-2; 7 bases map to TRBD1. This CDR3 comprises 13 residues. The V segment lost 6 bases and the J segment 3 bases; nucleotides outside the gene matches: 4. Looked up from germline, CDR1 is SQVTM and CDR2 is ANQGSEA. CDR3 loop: CSVKGQYTGELFF. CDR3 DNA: TGCAGCGTAAAGGGACAGTACACCGGGGAGCTGTTTTTT.

CDR3 coding DNA: TGCGCCAGCAGTCCCCCCGGGACACGAGGGAACACTGAAGCTTTCTTT. Translation gives CASSPPGTRGNTEAFF. The gene calls are TRBV5-1 and TRBJ1-1; tentative D call: TRBD1 (6 bases). This CDR3 comprises 16 residues. Trimming cost V 5 bases and J 1 base, with 18 bases left between them. Per germline, CDR1 SGHRS and CDR2 YFSETQ.

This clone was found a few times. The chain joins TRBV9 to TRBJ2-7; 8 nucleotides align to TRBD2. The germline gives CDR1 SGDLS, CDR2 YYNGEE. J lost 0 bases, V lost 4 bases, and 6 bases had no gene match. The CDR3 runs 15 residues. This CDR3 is CASSPGSGSSYEQYF. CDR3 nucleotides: TGTGCCAGCAGCCCCGGAAGCGGGAGCTCCTACGAGCAGTACTTC.

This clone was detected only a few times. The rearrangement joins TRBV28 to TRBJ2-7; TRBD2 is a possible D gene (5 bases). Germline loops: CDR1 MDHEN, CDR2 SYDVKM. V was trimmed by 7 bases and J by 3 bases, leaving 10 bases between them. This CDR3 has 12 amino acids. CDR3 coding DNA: TGTGCCAGCACCTCCCGGGACTACGAGCAGTACTTC. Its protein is CASTSRDYEQYF.

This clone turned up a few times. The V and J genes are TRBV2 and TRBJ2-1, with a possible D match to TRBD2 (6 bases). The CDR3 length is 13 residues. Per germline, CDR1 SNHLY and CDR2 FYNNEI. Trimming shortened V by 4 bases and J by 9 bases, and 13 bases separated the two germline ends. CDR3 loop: CASSANLAPEQFF. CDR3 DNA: TGTGCCAGCAGTGCGAATCTAGCGCCTGAGCAGTTCTTC.

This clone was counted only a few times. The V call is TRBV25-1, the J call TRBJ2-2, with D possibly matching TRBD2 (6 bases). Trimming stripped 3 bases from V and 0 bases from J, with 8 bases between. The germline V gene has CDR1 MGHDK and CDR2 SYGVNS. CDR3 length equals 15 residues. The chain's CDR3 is CASSEPGANTGELFF. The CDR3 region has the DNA TGTGCCAGCAGTGAGCCGGGGGCGAACACCGGGGAGCTGTTTTTT.

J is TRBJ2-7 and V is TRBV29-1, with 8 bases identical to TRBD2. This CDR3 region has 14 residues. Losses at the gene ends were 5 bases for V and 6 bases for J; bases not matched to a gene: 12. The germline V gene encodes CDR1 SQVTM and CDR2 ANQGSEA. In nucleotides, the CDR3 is TGCAGCGTTCCACGGGGGACTAGTTCGTCCGAGCAGTACTTC. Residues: CSVPRGTSSSEQYF.